Sequencing of this T cell receptor (beta chain) was carried out in a study of Ad26.COV2.S vaccination and SARS-CoV-2 variants. The protocol was immunoSEQ multiplex PCR, while the TCRdb copy is restricted to in-frame clones and leaves out a portion. This table has nearly 400,000 clones, around nine tenths appearing once. V gave up 4 bases and J gave up 4 bases; unmatched junction bases: 10. Germline V gives CDR1 SGHVS, CDR2 FNYEAQ. This CDR3 has 15 amino acids. The treatment here: around 19 received Ad26.COV2.S at low or high dose, single or two shots; about 5 received placebo; per-sample allocation not given. Specimen acquisition occurred on day 63 following the initial vaccine or placebo injection. Remarks on this clone: Its antigen is not known.

Study-wide results and caveats: Responses of T cells in total may have been underestimated by the TCR breadth and depth analyses.

The TCR was taken from a person between 18 and 65 years old who received the Ad26.COV2.S COVID-19 vaccine or a placebo. The J gene is TRBJ2-7, the V gene TRBV7-6, with 7 bases aligning to TRBD2. Sequencing was performed on peripheral blood, taken in a trial of Ad26.COV2.S vaccine versus placebo. The CDR3 sequence: CASSSRGEDSYEQYF. The DNA of the CDR3 is TGTGCCAGCAGCTCCCGGGGGGAAGATAGTTACGAGCAGTACTTC.